Only a few counts were recorded for the clone carrying this T cell receptor (beta chain). Its antigen is not known. This specimen comes from a study of post-analysis software for immune sequencing data. Looking at the study overall: Included courses were relapsing-remitting and secondary progressive multiple sclerosis; progressive-relapsing multiple sclerosis was also included. Study results and limitations: Versus controls, multiple sclerosis patients showed significantly lower diversity (normalized Chao1). Included in a set of five TRBV segments more frequent in patients than controls were TRBV5-6, TRBV5-1 and TRBV20-1. F measure showed strong co-clustering of same-batch samples.

The V and J ends lost 1 base and 3 bases respectively, with 9 bases between them. There are 14 residues in the CDR3. Germline V gene data show CDR1 as SGHVS and CDR2 as FNYEAQ. Tagging with unique molecular identifiers was a feature of the TCR beta cDNA libraries. With roughly 0.9 to 10 million T cells as the source, 450,000 to 600,000 cDNA molecules resulted. TCRdb reprocessed the PCR reads via MiXCR and lists one record per CDR3 protein. The sample has about 500,000 distinct CDR3 sequences, 45% seen once. The sample was blood. The TCR was taken from a girl under 18 with multiple sclerosis. The rearrangement links TRBV7-6 to TRBJ1-2; D might be TRBD1 (6 bases). CDR3 in DNA: TGTGCCAGCAGCTTAGAACGGACAGACTATGGCTACACCTTC. It is translated as CASSLERTDYGYTF.